These 22 T cell receptor beta chains share one sample of origin, sequenced in a study of blood T cell repertoires in COVID-19. Profiled with immunoSEQ multiplex PCR; TCRdb holds only in-frame clones, not every one. The sample holds around 250,000 clones, almost 85% seen once. Sequences were obtained from PBMCs or T cells enriched from blood (not recorded which). The source is a man between 35 and 55 years old who had recovered from COVID-19.

This clone occurred once. The chain carries TRBV18 and TRBJ2-7; TRBD2 agrees at 10 bases. V dropped 5 bases and J dropped 3; count of bases not matched to a gene: 7. This CDR3 spans 15 amino acids. CDR1 is KGHSH, CDR2 LQKENI, per germline. As DNA, the CDR3 is TGTGCCAGCTCAGCCGGGACTAGCGTCGTCTACGAGCAGTACTTC. This codes for CASSAGTSVVYEQYF.

The chain combines TRBV5-6 with TRBJ2-1; maybe TRBD2 (6 bases). V dropped 5 bases and J dropped 6 bases, with 18 bases sitting between them. In germline, CDR1 is SGHDT, CDR2 YYEEEE. The CDR3 is 15 residues long. CDR3 sequence (DNA): TGTGCCAGCAGGCCCGGGAGCGGAAGGGCCAATGAGCAGTTCTTC. It specifies CASRPGSGRANEQFF.

The rearrangement links TRBV6-5 to TRBJ2-5, with D tentatively TRBD2 (6 bases). CDR3 size: 14 residues. Germline-derived CDR1 and CDR2 are MNHEY and SVGAGI. The germline V and J ends were trimmed by 6 bases and 5 bases, with 16 bases remaining between them. In DNA, the CDR3 is TGTGCCAGCAGCTCACCTGGAGGGAGGGAGACCCAGTACTTC. This codes for CASSSPGGRETQYF.

The J gene is TRBJ1-5, the V gene TRBV30; perhaps TRBD1 as D (6 bases). V was trimmed by 1 base and J by 0 bases, leaving 28 bases between them. The CDR3 is made up of 21 amino acids. In germline, CDR1 is GTSNPN, CDR2 SVGIG (reference sequence). The CDR3 region has the DNA TGTGCCTGGAGTGCTGTAGGGGGTCTCACGTTGGGGACACATAGCAATCAGCCCCAGCATTTT. Its translation is CAWSAVGGLTLGTHSNQPQHF.

The chain is built from TRBV4-3 and TRBJ1-3; a possible D gene is TRBD1 (6 bases). The germline CDR1 and CDR2 sequences are LGHNA and YSLEER. This CDR3 region has 17 residues. With 3 bases removed from V and 0 bases from J, the gap between germline ends came to 15 bases. In DNA form, the CDR3 reads TGCGCCAGCAGCCACCGCCTGGACAGCAGCTCTGGAAACACCATATATTTT. It codes for CASSHRLDSSSGNTIYF.

The chain couples TRBV30 to TRBJ1-5, with TRBD1 matching 7 bases. The CDR3 runs 15 residues. Trimming at V came to 2 bases and at J to 4 bases, leaving 8 bases not matched to a gene. CDR1 and CDR2 (germline): GTSNPN, SVGIG (reference sequence). CDR3 loop: CAWSRPGTVNQPQHF. For the CDR3, the DNA is TGTGCCTGGAGTCGTCCCGGGACAGTTAATCAGCCCCAGCATTTT.

The V and J genes are TRBV2 and TRBJ2-7; 9 bases match TRBD2. The CDR3 length is 13 residues. V shed 9 bases and J 2 bases; nucleotides not matched to a gene: 5. The germline gives CDR1 SNHLY, CDR2 FYNNEI. This chain's CDR3 is CASTSGSAYEQYF. CDR3 in DNA: TGTGCCAGTACTAGCGGGTCGGCCTACGAGCAGTACTTC.

V and J are TRBV2 and TRBJ1-6; 7 bases map to TRBD1. V lost 5 bases, J lost 7 bases, and 5 bases stayed unmatched. The CDR3 is 14 residues long. The germline V gene encodes CDR1 SNHLY and CDR2 FYNNEI. CDR3 sequence reads: CASSSDRDNSPLHF. The DNA of the CDR3 is TGTGCCAGCAGTTCTGACAGGGACAATTCACCCCTCCACTTT. Based on the CDR3 plus reference TRBV2 and TRBJ1-6, the full variable domain is EPEVTQTPSHQVTQMGQEVILRCVPISNHLYFYWYRQILGQKVEFLVSFYNNEISEKSEIFDDQFSVERPDGSNFTLKIRSTKLEDSAMYFCASSSDRDNSPLHFGNGTRLTVT.

CDR3 sequence (DNA): TGTGCCAGCAGCCAAGCGGGGGTCGGAAACACCATATATTTT. This translates into CASSQAGVGNTIYF. The chain uses TRBV3-1 (or the pseudogene TRBV3-2) and TRBJ1-3; weak D call: TRBD1 (5 bases). This CDR3 spans 14 amino acids. Germline lookup yields CDR1 LGHDT and CDR2 YNNKEL (reference sequence). With 1 base removed from V and 4 bases from J, the gap between germline ends came to 8 bases.

The chain couples TRBV27 to TRBJ2-7; 8 nucleotides agree with TRBD2. CDR1 MNHEY and CDR2 SMNVEV come from the germline V gene (reference sequence). The CDR3 contains 15 residues. Germline trimming cut 5 bases from V and 3 bases from J; bases unmatched to any gene: 9. CDR3: CASSRPGLDIYEQYF. CDR3 DNA: TGTGCCAGCAGTCGCCCGGGACTAGATATCTACGAGCAGTACTTC.

As DNA, the CDR3 is TGTGCCAGCACCCAGGGGACGGACAGTTTCACTGAAGCTTTCTTT. Protein product: CASTQGTDSFTEAFF. V and J are TRBV11-1 and TRBJ1-1; weak D call: TRBD1 (6 bases). V lost 7 bases and J 4 bases, leaving 19 bases between the germline ends. Germline lookup yields CDR1 SGHAT and CDR2 FQDESV (reference sequence). This CDR3 region has 15 residues.

This clone was seen ten or more times. This chain uses TRBV18 with TRBJ2-3, with D possibly matching TRBD1 (5 bases). Between the trimmed V and J ends, which lost 2 bases and 0 bases, there was a span of 6 bases. The CDR3 sequence is 14 residues long. Germline loops: CDR1 KGHSH, CDR2 LQKENI. The CDR3 bases are TGTGCCAGCTCACCAGGGGCTAGCACAGATACGCAGTATTTT. This translates into CASSPGASTDTQYF.

The chain employs TRBV3-1 (or the pseudogene TRBV3-2) and TRBJ1-6; TRBD1 matches 10 bases. CDR1 and CDR2 (germline): LGHDT, YNNKEL (reference sequence). The ends lost 7 bases at V and 10 bases at J; junction bases unmatched: 7. The CDR3 contains 14 residues. CDR3 region: CASKRDRGFSPLHF. For the CDR3, the DNA is TGTGCCAGCAAGCGGGACAGGGGCTTCTCACCCCTCCACTTT.

V and J are TRBV5-4 and TRBJ2-3, with 8 positions matching TRBD1. Germline values: CDR1 SGHNT, CDR2 YYREEE (reference sequence). This CDR3 is 14 amino acids long. V gave up 4 bases and J gave up 4 bases; unmatched junction bases: 5. This CDR3 is CASSTRGRPDTQYF. The DNA for the CDR3 is TGTGCCAGCAGCACCAGGGGGCGCCCAGATACGCAGTATTTT.

The chain links TRBV19 to TRBJ1-4; D is perhaps TRBD1 (6 bases). The CDR3 is 16 amino acids. Germline V gene sequence: CDR1 LNHDA, CDR2 SQIVND (reference sequence). V was cut by 5 bases and J by 8 bases, with 21 bases left in between. The CDR3 DNA reads TGTGCCAGTAGTTCCCCGAGGCGGGGGGCGGAGGAAAAACTGTTTTTT. This sequence encodes CASSSPRRGAEEKLFF.

V gene TRBV13 combines with J gene TRBJ1-1; 10 bases fit TRBD1. The CDR3 totals 16 residues. CDR1 PRHDT and CDR2 FYEKMQ come from the germline V gene (reference sequence). V shed 6 bases, J shed 5 bases, and the junction held 12 bases outside the gene matches. The CDR3: CASRLGGQGLRTEAFF. In DNA, the CDR3 is TGTGCCAGCAGACTCGGGGGACAGGGGTTGAGGACTGAAGCTTTCTTT.

The chain carries TRBV7-9 and TRBJ2-3; D not certain. Trimming cost V 8 bases and J 6 bases, with 12 bases left between them. Germline assignment: CDR1 SEHNR and CDR2 FQNEAQ (reference sequence). The CDR3 covers 12 residues. CDR3 amino acids: CASVNGADTQYF. CDR3 DNA: TGTGCCAGCGTTAACGGAGCCGATACGCAGTATTTT.

This chain links TRBV24-1 with TRBJ2-2, with a weak D call TRBD1 (5 bases). The CDR3 covers 17 residues. CDR1 is KGHDR, CDR2 SFDVKD, per germline. The V gene lost 0 bases and the J gene lost 1 base, with 11 bases spanning the gap. The CDR3: CATSDLFSQGNTGELFF. In DNA form, the CDR3 reads TGTGCCACCAGTGATTTGTTTAGCCAGGGGAACACCGGGGAGCTGTTTTTT.

This clone has a single count. The J gene is TRBJ2-1, the V gene TRBV5-4; 13 bases line up with TRBD2. V dropped 4 bases and J dropped 4; count of bases not matched to a gene: 2. The V gene's germline CDR1 is SGHNT and CDR2 YYREEE (reference sequence). This CDR3 has 15 amino acids. CDR3 in amino acids: CASSPTSGGYNEQFF. In DNA, the CDR3 is TGTGCCAGCAGCCCGACTAGCGGGGGGTACAATGAGCAGTTCTTC.

Only one count was recorded for this clone. This chain connects TRBV29-1 to TRBJ2-1; 11 bases agree with TRBD2. There are 17 residues in the CDR3. In germline, CDR1 is SQVTM, CDR2 ANQGSEA. Trimming removed 1 base from V and 0 bases from J; junction bases left unmatched: 5. The CDR3 region is CSVEGISGRASYNEQFF. Here the CDR3 DNA reads TGCAGCGTTGAAGGAATTAGCGGGAGGGCCTCCTACAATGAGCAGTTCTTC.

The genes are TRBV7-6 and TRBJ2-7, with 9 bases that match TRBD1. This CDR3 has 16 residues. V trimming: 5 bases; J trimming: 2 bases; junction bases outside the gene matches: 10. Germline-derived CDR1 and CDR2 are SGHVS and FNYEAQ. The CDR3 spells CASSLRTRTGAYEQYF. CDR3 sequence (DNA): TGTGCCAGCAGCCTACGGACGAGGACAGGGGCCTACGAGCAGTACTTC. The full variable domain, in which reference TRBV7-6 and TRBJ2-7 provide the parts outside the CDR3, is GAGVSQSPRYKVTKRGQDVALRCDPISGHVSLYWYRQALGQGPEFLTYFNYEAQQDKSGLPNDRFSAERPEGSISTLTIQRTEQRDSAMYRCASSLRTRTGAYEQYFGPGTRLTVT.

This chain uses TRBV5-1 with TRBJ2-7; TRBD1 matches 8 bases. Germline V gene sequence: CDR1 SGHRS, CDR2 YFSETQ. The CDR3 contains 16 residues. Losses at the gene ends were 0 bases for V and 5 bases for J; bases not matched to a gene: 10. The CDR3, as DNA: TGCGCCAGCAGCTTGGCCCCGGACAGGGTGGGCCACGAGCAGTACTTC. This codes for CASSLAPDRVGHEQYF.